This T cell receptor beta chain was captured by sequencing in a study of T cells in Graves' hyperthyroidism and ophthalmopathy. Turning to the study itself: The authors collected peripheral blood at initial diagnosis, before any treatment. Study results and caveats: Clonotypes that were expanded in thyroid above 0.001 mostly appeared in blood too.

Germline loops: CDR1 SGHDT, CDR2 YYEEEE. V lost 3 bases, J lost 10 bases, and 13 bases lay in between. The CDR3 runs to 12 residues. As concerns this clonotype: Its antigen is currently unknown.

Regions amplified from RNA transcripts were the TCR beta CDR3 regions. The HTBI primer set was used in a first-round RT-PCR of the TCR CDR3. In TCRdb, the multiplex PCR reads were re-called with MiXCR into one record per CDR3 protein. The sample contains 330,000 or so distinct CDR3 sequences, around 18% of which appear only once. Pregnant or lactating patients were excluded, as were those with uncontrolled infection or other autoimmune disease. It was less than 13 ml of fresh peripheral blood that supplied the PBMCs. The material sequenced was blood. The chain employs TRBV5-6 and TRBJ1-2; no clear D. The receptor was derived from a woman between 40 and 55 years old with Graves' ophthalmopathy. CDR3: CASSCSSEVYTF. DNA for the CDR3: TGTGCCAGCAGCTGCAGTAGTGAAGTCTACACCTTC.